The 30 T cell receptor beta chains reported below all come from one sample, sequenced in a study of blood T cell repertoires in COVID-19. Method: immunoSEQ multiplex PCR; TCRdb's copy keeps in-frame clones and lacks some. The sample has more than 100,000 clones, about 79% seen once. Sequencing was carried out using peripheral blood. The receptors shown here come from a woman aged 45-65 years with acute or convalescent COVID-19.

The chain carries TRBV10-3 and TRBJ1-1; 11 nucleotides align to TRBD1. There are 14 residues in the CDR3. The V gene end was trimmed by 6 bases and the J gene end by 8 bases; junction bases not matched to a gene: 8. Germline values: CDR1 ENHRY, CDR2 SYGVKD. The CDR3 nucleotides are TGTGCCATCAGGCGGGACAGGGGGGGAGCCGAAGCTTTCTTT. It yields the protein CAIRRDRGGAEAFF.

This clone was detected once. This chain connects TRBV6-5 to TRBJ1-1, with a weak D call TRBD1 (6 bases). The V gene's germline CDR1 is MNHEY and CDR2 SVGAGI. CDR3 length equals 13 residues. Trimming left V 4 bases short and J 9 bases short, with 15 bases between. In DNA form, the CDR3 reads TGTGCCAGCAGTTTACGCTTCACAGGGAAAGCTTTCTTT. It translates to CASSLRFTGKAFF.

The chain recombines TRBV28 with TRBJ1-2, with 8 nucleotides matching TRBD1. The CDR3 sequence is 14 residues long. Germline CDR1 is MDHEN and CDR2 is SYDVKM. V shed 11 bases, J shed 2 bases, and the junction held 10 bases outside the gene matches. The CDR3 DNA reads as TGTGCCGTTATGACAGGGGTAGGAAACTATGGCTACACCTTC. Translating gives CAVMTGVGNYGYTF.

This rearrangement joins TRBV29-1 to TRBJ2-1; 13 bases agree with TRBD2. Unmatched junction bases numbered 5, after V lost 5 bases and J lost 7 bases. The CDR3 is made up of 14 amino acids. The V gene's germline CDR1 is SQVTM and CDR2 ANQGSEA. The CDR3 sequence is CSVQTSGGPNEQFF. The CDR3 nucleotides read TGCAGCGTTCAGACTAGCGGGGGGCCTAATGAGCAGTTCTTC.

This clone was found once. The J gene is TRBJ1-1, the V gene TRBV28; D ambiguous. Trimming cost V 6 bases and J 3 bases, with 14 bases left between them. The CDR3 extends over 14 amino acids. The germline V gene encodes CDR1 MDHEN and CDR2 SYDVKM. Here the CDR3 DNA reads TGTGCCAGCAGCAAAGGAGGAGGCCACACTGAAGCTTTCTTT. Residues: CASSKGGGHTEAFF.

This chain uses TRBV6-1 with TRBJ1-4; 10 bases match TRBD1. The V gene end was trimmed by 3 bases and the J gene end by 6 bases; junction bases not matched to a gene: 19. The CDR3 is 20 residues long. In germline, CDR1 is MNHNS, CDR2 SASEGT. In nucleotides, the CDR3 is TGTGCCAGCAGTGATGAGATGGCTTCCTGGCGAGGGACAGGGGATGAAAAACTGTTTTTT. This sequence encodes CASSDEMASWRGTGDEKLFF.

The chain joins TRBV7-8 to TRBJ1-4, with D unclear. Trimming left V 2 bases short and J 6 bases short, with 7 bases between. This CDR3 region has 13 residues. CDR1 is SGHVS, CDR2 FQNEAQ, per germline. The DNA of the CDR3 is TGTGCCAGCAGCTTAAGGCTAGATGAAAAACTGTTTTTT. Its translation is CASSLRLDEKLFF.

This sequence joins TRBV5-1 and TRBJ2-1; 8 nucleotides line up with TRBD1. Germline V lookup: CDR1 SGHRS, CDR2 YFSETQ. V lost 4 bases to trimming and J lost 3 bases; unmatched junction nucleotides: 9. The CDR3 is 16 residues long. CDR3 amino acids: CASSTQGARGYNEQFF. CDR3 DNA: TGCGCCAGCAGCACCCAGGGGGCTCGAGGCTACAATGAGCAGTTCTTC. Full variable domain (remainder filled in from reference TRBV5-1 and TRBJ2-1): KAGVTQTPRYLIKTRGQQVTLSCSPISGHRSVSWYQQTPGQGLQFLFEYFSETQRNKGNFPGRFSGRQFSNSRSEMNVSTLELGDSALYLCASSTQGARGYNEQFFGPGTRLTVL.

This clone was counted a few times. This sequence joins TRBV2 and TRBJ1-5; TRBD1 agrees at 8 bases. This CDR3 contains 17 residues. From germline, CDR1 is SNHLY and CDR2 FYNNEI. Trimming cost V 6 bases and J 0 bases; bases outside gene matches: 10. CDR3 in amino acids: CASRAGTGPYSNQPQHF. CDR3 bases: TGTGCCAGCAGAGCCGGGACAGGTCCATATAGCAATCAGCCCCAGCATTTT.

The chain joins TRBV6-5 to TRBJ1-3, with unresolved D. Trimming removed 3 bases at V and 0 bases at J, with 9 bases between. The CDR3 loop spans 15 amino acids. The germline V gene encodes CDR1 MNHEY and CDR2 SVGAGI. CDR3 nucleotide sequence: TGTGCCAGCAGTTATAGTTGGAGCTCTGGAAACACCATATATTTT. Its protein product is CASSYSWSSGNTIYF.

This clone has only a few counts. The gene calls are TRBV5-4 and TRBJ1-5; 8 bases line up with TRBD1. There are 20 residues in the CDR3. CDR1 and CDR2 (germline): SGHNT, YYREEE (reference sequence). J gave up 0 bases and V 3 bases, and 17 bases lay outside the gene matches. Here the CDR3 DNA reads TGTGCCAGCAGCTATGGGGCCAGGCAGGGGGCCTCTTATAGCAATCAGCCCCAGCATTTT. It specifies CASSYGARQGASYSNQPQHF.

This chain joins TRBV5-1 and TRBJ1-5; tentatively, D is TRBD1 (6 bases). V was clipped by 8 bases and J by 5 bases, with 20 bases between them. The germline gives CDR1 SGHRS, CDR2 YFSETQ. The CDR3 totals 15 residues. As DNA, the CDR3 is TGCGCCAGAACGAAAACAGGGCAGCCCTATCAGCCCCAGCATTTT. Protein product: CARTKTGQPYQPQHF.

This chain uses TRBV4-1 with TRBJ2-1, with 9 bases aligning to TRBD2. CDR1 is MGHRA and CDR2 is YSYEKL in the germline V gene. The CDR3 sequence is 16 residues long. Trimming cost V 0 bases and J 5 bases; bases outside gene matches: 5. The CDR3 reads CASSQDTASGDNEQFF. The CDR3 DNA reads TGCGCCAGCAGCCAAGATACGGCTAGCGGGGACAATGAGCAGTTCTTC.

The V call is TRBV9, the J call TRBJ2-1; 7 bases are shared with TRBD1. Germline-derived CDR1 and CDR2 are SGDLS and YYNGEE. With V trimmed by 1 base and J by 4 bases, 5 bases remained unmatched. The CDR3 consists of 15 residues. CDR3 sequence reads: CASSVQGTAYNEQFF. The DNA for the CDR3 is TGTGCCAGCAGCGTACAGGGGACAGCTTACAATGAGCAGTTCTTC.

This clone was seen a few times. V gene TRBV2 combines with J gene TRBJ2-1; D may be TRBD1 (5 bases). V was clipped by 5 bases and J by 0 bases, with 14 bases between them. CDR3 length: 16 amino acids. In germline, CDR1 is SNHLY, CDR2 FYNNEI. In DNA, the CDR3 is TGTGCCAGCAGTACCCAGGGCAAGAGCTCCTACAATGAGCAGTTCTTC. It codes for CASSTQGKSSYNEQFF.

The chain employs TRBV6-5 and TRBJ1-5, with 8 bases fitting TRBD1. With 5 bases clipped from V and 7 bases from J, the junction kept 10 bases outside the gene matches. The germline gives CDR1 MNHEY, CDR2 SVGAGI. CDR3 length equals 15 residues. CDR3 region: CASSQSGQALQPQHF. For the CDR3, the DNA is TGTGCCAGCAGTCAATCGGGACAGGCGCTACAGCCCCAGCATTTT.

Regarding this clone: The junction departs from germline at one end; a sequencing error may be responsible. The chain joins TRBV5-4 to TRBJ2-3; 11 nucleotides align to TRBD1. The CDR3 is 15 amino acids. Germline-derived CDR1 and CDR2 are SGHNT and YYREEE (reference sequence). The CDR3 sequence is CASRLDRGLTDTQYF. CDR3 coding DNA: TGTGCCAGCAGGTTGGACAGGGGGCTCACAGATACGCAGTATTTT.

A few counts support this clone. The J gene is TRBJ2-3, the V gene TRBV7-2, with 7 bases fitting TRBD1. Germline values: CDR1 SGHTA, CDR2 FQGNSA. The CDR3 runs to 18 residues. The V and J ends lost 3 bases and 2 bases, in that order; junction bases with no gene match: 14. CDR3 coding DNA: TGTGCCAGCAGCTTCGACTCCAGGGGGAAGGGAAACACAGATACGCAGTATTTT. This gives the protein CASSFDSRGKGNTDTQYF.

This chain uses TRBV6-5 with TRBJ1-1, with D possibly TRBD1 on 6 matching bases. CDR1 and CDR2 from the germline V gene are MNHEY and SVGAGI. Deletions cut 0 bases from V and 11 bases from J, with 13 bases between. There are 13 residues in the CDR3. This CDR3 is CASSYSGGSGAFF. In DNA form, the CDR3 reads TGTGCCAGCAGTTACTCAGGGGGATCGGGGGCTTTCTTT.

The CDR3 here is CSVSSGLSGNTIYF. CDR3 nucleotides: TGCAGCGTTAGTTCAGGGCTCTCTGGAAACACCATATATTTT. The chain couples TRBV29-1 to TRBJ1-3, with D perhaps TRBD1 (5 bases). Trimming pared 5 bases from V and 0 bases from J, leaving 11 bases between. CDR1 is SQVTM and CDR2 is ANQGSEA in the germline V gene. This CDR3 is 14 amino acids long.

This chain links TRBV5-1 with TRBJ1-6; D is possibly TRBD1 (6 bases). The V end was cut by 6 bases, the J end by 7 bases, with 14 bases between. There are 14 residues in the CDR3. Germline V gene lookup returns CDR1 SGHRS and CDR2 YFSETQ. CDR3 DNA sequence: TGCGCCAGCACCTCTACAGGGTCGAATTCACCCCTCCACTTT. Translated, it gives CASTSTGSNSPLHF.

The rearrangement joins TRBV6-1 to TRBJ1-2; perhaps TRBD1 as D (5 bases). Germline values: CDR1 MNHNS, CDR2 SASEGT. Between the trimmed V and J ends, which lost 2 bases and 3 bases, there was a span of 13 bases. The CDR3 contains 15 residues. The CDR3 loop is CASSEPSLGDYGYTF. Written as DNA, the CDR3 is TGTGCCAGCAGTGAACCTTCTTTAGGGGACTATGGCTACACCTTC.

This clone turned up a few times. V is TRBV11-2 and J is TRBJ1-4; TRBD1 matches 8 bases. In germline, CDR1 is SGHAT, CDR2 FQNNGV. V dropped 1 base and J dropped 4; count of bases not matched to a gene: 2. This CDR3 region has 15 residues. The CDR3 DNA follows: TGTGCCAGCAGCTTAGGTACAGGGGGTAATGAAAAACTGTTTTTT. This translates into CASSLGTGGNEKLFF.

J is TRBJ1-3 and V is TRBV4-1; D is unclear. The CDR3 length is 16 residues. V was shortened by 3 bases and J by 4 bases, with 16 bases between the two germline ends. CDR1 MGHRA and CDR2 YSYEKL come from the germline V gene. This chain's CDR3 is CASSQYWESGGNTIYF. In DNA form, the CDR3 reads TGCGCCAGCAGCCAGTATTGGGAGTCGGGAGGAAACACCATATATTTT.

The V gene is TRBV10-3, the J gene TRBJ2-5, with TRBD1 identical over 11 bases. There are 15 residues in the CDR3. From germline, CDR1 is ENHRY and CDR2 SYGVKD. The V and J ends lost 8 bases and 5 bases, in that order; junction bases with no gene match: 10. Here the CDR3 reads CAIAVDRGLRETQYF. The CDR3 DNA sequence: TGTGCCATCGCGGTGGACAGGGGGCTAAGGGAGACCCAGTACTTC.

The CDR3 is CASSGEGVWGEQYF. The DNA of the CDR3 is TGTGCCAGCAGCGGCGAGGGGGTATGGGGCGAGCAGTACTTC. V gene TRBV2 combines with J gene TRBJ2-7, with a weak D call TRBD1 (6 bases). The length of the CDR3 is 14 residues. V was pared by 6 bases and J by 6 bases, with 18 bases between. Germline values: CDR1 SNHLY, CDR2 FYNNEI. Full variable domain (rest looked up from reference TRBV2 and TRBJ2-7): EPEVTQTPSHQVTQMGQEVILRCVPISNHLYFYWYRQILGQKVEFLVSFYNNEISEKSEIFDDQFSVERPDGSNFTLKIRSTKLEDSAMYFCASSGEGVWGEQYFGPGTRLTVT.

The rearrangement joins TRBV14 to TRBJ1-4; TRBD1 aligns across 7 bases. V trimming: 5 bases; J trimming: 5 bases; junction bases outside the gene matches: 5. The CDR3 loop spans 14 amino acids. Germline V gene data show CDR1 as SGHDN and CDR2 as FVKESK. The CDR3 DNA reads TGTGCCAGCAGCGTGACGACAGGGAATGAAAAACTGTTTTTT. Amino acids: CASSVTTGNEKLFF.

There are a few counts of this clone. V is TRBV6-1 and J is TRBJ1-5; a possible D gene is TRBD1 (5 bases). V lost 1 base and J lost 4, with 5 bases in between. Germline CDR1 reads MNHNS; CDR2 reads SASEGT. This CDR3 has 13 amino acids. The CDR3 nucleotides are TGTGCCAGCAGTGAAGGACAGAATCAGCCCCAGCATTTT. Amino acid sequence: CASSEGQNQPQHF.

This sequence joins TRBV9 and TRBJ1-3, with D possibly TRBD1 on 5 matching bases. This CDR3 contains 17 residues. CDR1 and CDR2 from the germline V gene are SGDLS and YYNGEE. Trimming cost V 0 bases and J 4 bases, with 17 bases left between them. This CDR3 reads CASSVEAPRVAGNTIYF. In DNA, the CDR3 is TGTGCCAGCAGCGTAGAGGCCCCCAGGGTGGCGGGAAACACCATATATTTT.

This CDR3 reads CASSQPGGENQPQHF. The CDR3 DNA reads TGCGCCAGCAGCCAACCAGGGGGCGAAAATCAGCCCCAGCATTTT. The chain is built from TRBV4-1 and TRBJ1-5; 8 bases are a match to TRBD1. Germline loops: CDR1 MGHRA, CDR2 YSYEKL. Losses at the gene ends were 2 bases for V and 4 bases for J; bases not matched to a gene: 4. The CDR3 contains 15 residues.